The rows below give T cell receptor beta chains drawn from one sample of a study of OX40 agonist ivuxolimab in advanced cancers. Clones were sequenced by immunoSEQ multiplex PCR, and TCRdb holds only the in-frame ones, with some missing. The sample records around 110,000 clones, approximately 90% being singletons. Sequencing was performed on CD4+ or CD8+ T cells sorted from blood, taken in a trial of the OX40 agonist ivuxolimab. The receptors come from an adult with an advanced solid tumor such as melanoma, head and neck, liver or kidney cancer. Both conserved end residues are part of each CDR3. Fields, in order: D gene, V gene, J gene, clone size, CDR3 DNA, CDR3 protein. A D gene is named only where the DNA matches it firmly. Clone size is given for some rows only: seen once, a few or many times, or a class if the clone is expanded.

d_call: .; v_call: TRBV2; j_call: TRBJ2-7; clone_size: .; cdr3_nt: TGTGCCAGCAGTGTCGGCGCGGGACCCTACGAGCAGTACTTC; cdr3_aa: CASSVGAGPYEQYF
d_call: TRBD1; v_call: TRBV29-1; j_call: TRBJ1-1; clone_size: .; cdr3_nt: TGCAGCGTGGGACAGGGGGGGACTGAAGCTTTCTTT; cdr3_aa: CSVGQGGTEAFF
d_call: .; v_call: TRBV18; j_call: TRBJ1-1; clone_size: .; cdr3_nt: TGTGCCAGCTCACCGAGCGGGGGGAACACTGAAGCTTTCTTT; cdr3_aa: CASSPSGGNTEAFF
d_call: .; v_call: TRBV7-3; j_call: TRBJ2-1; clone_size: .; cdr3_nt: TGTGCCAGCAGCTTAGGGAGCTCCTACAATGAGCAGTTCTTC; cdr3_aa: CASSLGSSYNEQFF
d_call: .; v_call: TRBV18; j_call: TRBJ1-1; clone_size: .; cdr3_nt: TGCGCTACAAAGGTGGAGGGAAACACTGAAGCTTTCTTT; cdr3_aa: CATKVEGNTEAFF
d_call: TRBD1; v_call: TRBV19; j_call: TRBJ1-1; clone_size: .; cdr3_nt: TGTGCCAGTAGTAACCAGGGGGCCCTCAACACTGAAGCTTTCTTT; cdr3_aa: CASSNQGALNTEAFF
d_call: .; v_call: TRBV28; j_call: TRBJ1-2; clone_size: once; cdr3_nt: TGTGCCAGCAGTTTAAACTCCAACTATGGCTACACCTTC; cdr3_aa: CASSLNSNYGYTF
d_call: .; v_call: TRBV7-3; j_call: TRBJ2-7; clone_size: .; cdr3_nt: TGTGCCAGCAGCTTCAATAGGACGTCGACCTACGAGCAGTACTTC; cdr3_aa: CASSFNRTSTYEQYF
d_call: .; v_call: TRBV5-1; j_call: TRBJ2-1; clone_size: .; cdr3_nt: TGCGCCAGCAGCGCCGCGGCAGCCTACAATGAGCAGTTCTTC; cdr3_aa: CASSAAAAYNEQFF
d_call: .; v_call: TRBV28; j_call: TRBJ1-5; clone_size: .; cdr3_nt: TGTGCCAGCAGTTCCCCGGGTAGCCACAATCAGCCCCAGCATTTT; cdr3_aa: CASSSPGSHNQPQHF
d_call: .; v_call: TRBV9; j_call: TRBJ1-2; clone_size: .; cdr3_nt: TGTGCCAGCAGCCCCCGAAAGGCTGAAACTAACTATGGCTACACCTTC; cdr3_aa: CASSPRKAETNYGYTF
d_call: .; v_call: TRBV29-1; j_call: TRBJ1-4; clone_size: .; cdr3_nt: TGCAGCGTCGCCGGGACTAGGAATGAAAAACTGTTTTTT; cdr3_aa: CSVAGTRNEKLFF
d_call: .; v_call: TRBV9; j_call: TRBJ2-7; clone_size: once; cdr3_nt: TGTGCCAGCAGCGCCGACCATCACTACGAGCAGTACTTC; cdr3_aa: CASSADHHYEQYF
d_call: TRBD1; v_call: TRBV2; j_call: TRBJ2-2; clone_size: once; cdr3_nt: TGTGCCAGCAGTGGGAGGGCAGGGGGCCCCGGGGAGCTGTTTTTT; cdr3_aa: CASSGRAGGPGELFF
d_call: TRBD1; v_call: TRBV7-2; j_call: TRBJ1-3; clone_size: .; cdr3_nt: TGTGCCAGCAGCTATCAGGGGGCGACTGGAAACACCATATATTTT; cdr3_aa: CASSYQGATGNTIYF
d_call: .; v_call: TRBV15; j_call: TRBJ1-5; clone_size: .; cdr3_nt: TGTGCCACCAGCAGAGATAACGCCCGCAATCAGCCCCAGCATTTT; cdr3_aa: CATSRDNARNQPQHF
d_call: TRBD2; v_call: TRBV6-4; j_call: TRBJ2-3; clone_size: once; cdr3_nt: TGTGCCAGCAGTGCCGGACTAGCGGGAGCAGATACGCAGTATTTT; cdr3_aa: CASSAGLAGADTQYF
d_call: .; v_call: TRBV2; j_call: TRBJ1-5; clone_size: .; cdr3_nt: TGTGCCAGCAGCGACCCGGGGTTCGGGCAGCCCCAGCATTTT; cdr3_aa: CASSDPGFGQPQHF
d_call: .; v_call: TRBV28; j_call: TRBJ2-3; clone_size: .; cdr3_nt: TGTGCCAGCACCCCAGACTTAGATACGCAGTATTTT; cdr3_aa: CASTPDLDTQYF
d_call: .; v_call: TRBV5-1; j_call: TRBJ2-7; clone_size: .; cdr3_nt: TGCGCCAGCAGCTTAGGGCTAACTAGCTCCGAGCAGTACTTC; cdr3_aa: CASSLGLTSSEQYF
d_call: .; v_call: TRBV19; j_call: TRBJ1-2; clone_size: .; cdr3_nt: TGTGCCAGTAGTGTGCAGGAGCTCGGGGTCGATGGCTACACCTTC; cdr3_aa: CASSVQELGVDGYTF
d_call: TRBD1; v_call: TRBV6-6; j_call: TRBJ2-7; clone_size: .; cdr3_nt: TGTGCCAGCAGTTCTCTCGGACAGGGGGGCTACGAGCAGTACTTC; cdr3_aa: CASSSLGQGGYEQYF
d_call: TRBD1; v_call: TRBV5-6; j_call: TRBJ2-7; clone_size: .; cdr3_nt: TGTGCCAGCAGGCCCGAGGGACAGGGGGACGAGCAGTACTTC; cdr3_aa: CASRPEGQGDEQYF
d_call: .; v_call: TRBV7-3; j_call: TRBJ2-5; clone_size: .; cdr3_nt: TGTGCCAGCAGCCGGGGGCTGGAAGAGACCCAGTACTTC; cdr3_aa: CASSRGLEETQYF
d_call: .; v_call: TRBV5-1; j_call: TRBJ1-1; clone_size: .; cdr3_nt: TGCGCCAGCAGCCAGGACACTGAAGCTTTCTTT; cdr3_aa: CASSQDTEAFF
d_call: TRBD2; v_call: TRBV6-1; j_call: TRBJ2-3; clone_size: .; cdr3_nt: TGTGCCAGCAATGTAGCGGGAGGAGGAGATACGCAGTATTTT; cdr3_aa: CASNVAGGGDTQYF
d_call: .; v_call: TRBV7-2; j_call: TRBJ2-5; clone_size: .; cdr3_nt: TGTGCCAGCCTTTTCCAGGGGGGAGAGACCCAGTACTTC; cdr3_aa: CASLFQGGETQYF
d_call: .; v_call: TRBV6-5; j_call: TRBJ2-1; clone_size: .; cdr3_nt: TGTGCCAGCAGTTATCGGGCGATGGAGAGGGATGAGCAGTTCTTC; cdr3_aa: CASSYRAMERDEQFF
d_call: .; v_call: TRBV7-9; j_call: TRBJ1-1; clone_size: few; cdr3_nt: TGTGCCAGCAGTTCACAGAACACTGAAGCTTTCTTT; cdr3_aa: CASSSQNTEAFF
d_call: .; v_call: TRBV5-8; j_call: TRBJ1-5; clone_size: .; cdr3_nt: TGTGCCAGCAGCCCGACCAGCAATCAGCCCCAGCATTTT; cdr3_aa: CASSPTSNQPQHF
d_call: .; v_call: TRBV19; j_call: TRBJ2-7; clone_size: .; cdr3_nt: TGTGCCAGTGGAGAGACAGCCTACGAGCAGTACTTC; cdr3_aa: CASGETAYEQYF
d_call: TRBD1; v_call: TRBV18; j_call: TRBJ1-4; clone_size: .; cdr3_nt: TGTGCCAGCTCACCCGGACAGGAGAGCCTGTTTTTT; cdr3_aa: CASSPGQESLFF
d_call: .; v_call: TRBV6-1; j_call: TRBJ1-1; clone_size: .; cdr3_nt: TGTGCCAGCAGCCCCACGGCGAACACTGAAGCTTTCTTT; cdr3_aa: CASSPTANTEAFF
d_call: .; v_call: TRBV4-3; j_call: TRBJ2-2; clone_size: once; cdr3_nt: TGCGCTAGCAGCGTTAACGTCCGATTTGACACCGGGGAGCTGTTTTTT; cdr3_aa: CASSVNVRFDTGELFF
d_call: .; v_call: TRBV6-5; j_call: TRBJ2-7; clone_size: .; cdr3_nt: TGTGCCAGCAGTTACTCTAGACTGAACGCCTACGAGCAGTACTTC; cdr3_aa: CASSYSRLNAYEQYF